The 27 T cell receptor beta chains given below trace back to one sample, sequenced in a study of response to subunit inactivated influenza vaccine. TCRdb independently ran MiXCR on the RT-PCR reads; one entry per CDR3 protein. The sample records just over 300,000 distinct CDR3 sequences, 20% to 25% being singletons. This material consisted of PBMCs from blood, taken about 19 months after vaccination. These receptors were taken from a man between 50 and 75 years old who received an inactivated influenza vaccine.

CDR3 sequence: CASSRERGREAFF. In DNA, the CDR3 is TGTGCCAGCAGTCGGGAGAGGGGTCGTGAAGCTTTCTTT. The genes are TRBV6-2 or TRBV6-3 and TRBJ1-1; a weak D match, TRBD1 (5 bases). The CDR3 extends over 13 amino acids. Germline V gene sequence: CDR1 MNHEY, CDR2 SVGEGT. Trimming removed 5 bases from V and 7 bases from J, with 14 bases in between.

This chain uses TRBV24-1 with TRBJ2-7, with D maybe TRBD1 (6 bases). CDR1 and CDR2 from the germline V gene are KGHDR and SFDVKD. Trimming took 2 bases from V and 3 from J, leaving 10 bases between them. The CDR3 spans 14 residues. Here the CDR3 reads CATSDSGVIYEQYF. For the CDR3, the DNA is TGTGCCACCAGTGATTCAGGGGTTATCTACGAGCAGTACTTC.

The chain carries TRBV29-1 and TRBJ1-2; TRBD1 agrees at 10 bases. This CDR3 comprises 17 residues. CDR1 and CDR2 from the germline V gene are SQVTM and ANQGSEA. Trimming cost V 1 base and J 5 bases; bases outside gene matches: 13. DNA of the CDR3: TGCAGCGTTGAAGGCGGGGGCGAGAAGGGACAGGGGTATGGCTACACCTTC. It codes for CSVEGGGEKGQGYGYTF.

The genes are TRBV7-9 and TRBJ2-7; no firm D call. Trimming stripped 5 bases from V and 7 bases from J, with 9 bases between. CDR3 length: 11 residues. From germline, CDR1 is SEHNR and CDR2 FQNEAQ (reference sequence). DNA for the CDR3: TGTGCCAGCAGCCAGAGCGAAGAGCAGTACTTC. It specifies CASSQSEEQYF.

This clonotype was detected many times. The CDR3 is CASSFAGARVEKLFF. CDR3 nucleotides: TGTGCCAGCAGTTTCGCGGGGGCGCGGGTTGAAAAACTGTTTTTT. The chain has TRBV12-3 or TRBV12-4 and TRBJ1-4, with D possibly being TRBD1 (6 bases). Trimming shortened V by 3 bases and J by 7 bases, and 15 bases separated the two germline ends. CDR3 size: 15 residues.

The chain couples TRBV7-2 to TRBJ2-5; 10 nucleotides agree with TRBD1. The germline V gene encodes CDR1 SGHTA and CDR2 FQGNSA. Losses at the gene ends were 5 bases for V and 5 bases for J; bases not matched to a gene: 8. The CDR3 has 15 amino acids. CDR3 region: CASSPGGQGRETQYF. The CDR3, as DNA: TGTGCCAGCAGCCCAGGGGGACAGGGGCGGGAGACCCAGTACTTC.

In its sample, this clonotype was seen once. The chain links TRBV12-3 or TRBV12-4 to TRBJ2-1, with a weak D call TRBD1 (5 bases). This CDR3 has 16 residues. V lost 5 bases and J 2 bases, leaving 16 bases between the germline ends. The CDR3 bases are TGTGCCAGCAGTCCTTCCCCGGACAACACCTACAATGAGCAGTTCTTC. It codes for CASSPSPDNTYNEQFF.

The chain carries TRBV7-2 and TRBJ2-5; a weak D match, TRBD2 (5 bases). The CDR3 length is 12 residues. V was pared by 1 base and J by 6 bases, with 6 bases between. CDR1 is SGHTA, CDR2 FQGNSA, per germline. The CDR3 loop reads CASSLERQTQYF. In nucleotides, the CDR3 is TGTGCCAGCAGCTTAGAGCGGCAGACCCAGTACTTC. The complete variable domain, with remaining parts taken from reference TRBV7-2 and TRBJ2-5, reads GAGVSQSPSNKVTEKGKDVELRCDPISGHTALYWYRQSLGQGLEFLIYFQGNSAPDKSGLPSDRFSAERTGGSVSTLTIQRTQQEDSAVYLCASSLERQTQYFGPGTRLLVL.

This clonotype has at least ten counts. The chain carries TRBV20-1 and TRBJ2-7; 7 bases map to TRBD1. The junction had 11 bases not matched to a gene; V was cut back by 3 bases and J by 3 bases. Germline lookup yields CDR1 DFQATT and CDR2 SNEGSKA (reference sequence). CDR3 size: 15 residues. In DNA, the CDR3 is TGCAGTGCTAGCCCTGGGACAGTACTTGACTACGAGCAGTACTTC. The encoded protein is CSASPGTVLDYEQYF.

This clonotype was seen a few times. The rearrangement joins TRBV28 to TRBJ1-1; no clear D gene. This CDR3 has 15 amino acids. Germline CDR1 reads MDHEN; CDR2 reads SYDVKM. The V gene lost 5 bases and the J gene lost 3 bases, with 16 bases spanning the gap. The CDR3 loop reads CASSTIGSYDTEAFF. The CDR3 DNA is TGTGCCAGCAGTACCATTGGGAGCTACGACACTGAAGCTTTCTTT.

This sequence joins TRBV7-9 and TRBJ1-4, with a possible D match to TRBD1 (5 bases). Per the germline V gene, CDR1 is SEHNR and CDR2 is FQNEAQ (reference sequence). The CDR3 totals 14 residues. Trimming removed 1 base at V and 10 bases at J, with 13 bases between. The CDR3 nucleotides are TGTGCCAGCAGCTTAGGGCAGGGAGGAGGAAAACTGTTTTTT. It specifies CASSLGQGGGKLFF.

This clonotype was detected a few times. This rearrangement joins TRBV3-1 to TRBJ1-1; D not resolved. V was trimmed by 0 bases and J by 1 base, leaving 9 bases between them. The CDR3 runs 15 residues. The germline CDR1 and CDR2 sequences are LGHDT and YNNKEL (reference sequence). CDR3 in amino acids: CASSQDLRGNTEAFF. The CDR3 nucleotides are TGTGCCAGCAGCCAAGATCTGCGGGGGAACACTGAAGCTTTCTTT.

This clonotype has only a few counts. The chain links TRBV12-3 or TRBV12-4 to TRBJ1-4; perhaps TRBD1 as D (5 bases). The CDR3 covers 14 residues. Trimming stripped 5 bases from V and 4 bases from J, with 11 bases between. Here the CDR3 DNA reads TGTGCCAGCAGTACGGGGCAGGATAATGAAAAACTGTTTTTT. This translates into CASSTGQDNEKLFF.

The V and J genes are TRBV6-2 or TRBV6-3 and TRBJ2-5; D is unclear. V lost 5 bases to trimming and J lost 4 bases, with 11 bases between them. Germline V lookup: CDR1 MNHEY, CDR2 SVGEGT. CDR3 length: 13 residues. The CDR3 loop is CASSHQRAETQYF. The CDR3 DNA follows: TGTGCCAGCAGTCACCAGAGAGCAGAGACCCAGTACTTC.

This chain links TRBV5-1 with TRBJ2-7; 8 bases line up with TRBD1. Unmatched junction bases numbered 2, after V lost 0 bases and J lost 0 bases. This CDR3 has 15 residues. Germline V lookup: CDR1 SGHRS, CDR2 YFSETQ. CDR3 region: CASSLGTGSSYEQYF. CDR3 nucleotides: TGCGCCAGCAGCTTGGGGACAGGGAGCTCCTACGAGCAGTACTTC.

This clonotype was counted at least ten times. The chain is built from TRBV5-6 and TRBJ1-2, with D tentatively TRBD1 (5 bases). Germline V gives CDR1 SGHDT, CDR2 YYEEEE. This CDR3 contains 14 residues. The V and J ends lost 0 bases and 7 bases respectively, with 13 bases between them. The CDR3 nucleotides are TGTGCCAGCAGCTTGGTACGGGGCGAGGGTGGCTACACCTTC. Protein: CASSLVRGEGGYTF. Supplemented by reference TRBV5-6 and TRBJ1-2, the full variable domain reads DAGVTQSPTHLIKTRGQQVTLRCSPKSGHDTVSWYQQALGQGPQFIFQYYEEEERQRGNFPDRFSGHQFPNYSSELNVNALLLGDSALYLCASSLVRGEGGYTFGSGTRLTVV.

This clonotype was recorded a few times. This chain links TRBV12-3 or TRBV12-4 with TRBJ2-4; D is uncertain. This CDR3 has 15 residues. V shed 8 bases and J shed 0 bases, with 14 bases lying between them. CDR3 bases: TGTGCCAGCTCCCTCCCCATCATAGCCAAAAACATTCAGTACTTC. Amino acid sequence: CASSLPIIAKNIQYF.

V usage is TRBV3-1 and J usage is TRBJ1-3; D gene unclear. The CDR3 totals 14 residues. V lost 3 bases, J lost 0 bases, and 6 bases lay in between. Germline values: CDR1 LGHDT, CDR2 YNNKEL (reference sequence). CDR3 in DNA: TGTGCCAGCAGCCAGACTGCCTCTGGAAACACCATATATTTT. Translation gives CASSQTASGNTIYF.

The CDR3 DNA follows: TGTGCCAGCAGTTTTCAGAGCTCTGGAAACACCATATATTTT. Encoded protein: CASSFQSSGNTIYF. The chain employs TRBV28 and TRBJ1-3; D unclear. Germline lookup yields CDR1 MDHEN and CDR2 SYDVKM. V lost 3 bases, J lost 0 bases, and 6 bases lay in between. The CDR3 extends over 14 amino acids.

This clonotype was seen only a few times. The chain combines TRBV4-3 with TRBJ2-3, with D perhaps TRBD1 (6 bases). The CDR3 totals 17 residues. Germline V gene sequence: CDR1 LGHNA, CDR2 YSLEER. Trimming left V 2 bases short and J 3 bases short, with 18 bases between. In nucleotides, the CDR3 is TGCGCCAGCAGCCAAAAAACAGGGTTTTCAGGGACAGATACGCAGTATTTT. Amino acid sequence: CASSQKTGFSGTDTQYF.

This chain uses TRBV11-2 with TRBJ2-1, with D possibly TRBD2 on 5 matching bases. The CDR3 contains 15 residues. Germline lookup yields CDR1 SGHAT and CDR2 FQNNGV. V was shortened by 5 bases and J by 4 bases, with 15 bases between the two germline ends. CDR3 sequence reads: CASSPDMTIYNEQFF. In DNA, the CDR3 is TGTGCCAGCAGCCCAGACATGACTATTTACAATGAGCAGTTCTTC.

The sample holds a few counts of this clonotype. The rearrangement joins TRBV15 to TRBJ2-1; 10 nucleotides line up with TRBD2. CDR1 is LNHNV, CDR2 YYDKDF, per germline (reference sequence). CDR3 length equals 13 residues. The junction had 0 bases not matched to a gene; V was cut back by 0 bases and J by 10 bases. The CDR3 region has the DNA TGTGCCACCAGCAGAGAGACTAGCGGGGAGCAGTTCTTC. Protein: CATSRETSGEQFF. The entire variable domain, with the rest obtained from reference TRBV15 and TRBJ2-1, is as follows: DAMVIQNPRYQVTQFGKPVTLSCSQTLNHNVMYWYQQKSSQAPKLLFHYYDKDFNNEADTPDNFQSRRPNTSFCFLDIRSPGLGDTAMYLCATSRETSGEQFFGPGTRLTVL.

This clonotype was seen ten or more times. V is TRBV7-9 and J is TRBJ2-7; D ambiguous. Germline-derived CDR1 and CDR2 are SEHNR and FQNEAQ (reference sequence). V was pared by 4 bases and J by 3 bases, with 7 bases between. CDR3 length: 12 amino acids. The chain's CDR3 is CASSSTDYEQYF. CDR3 sequence (DNA): TGTGCCAGCAGCTCGACGGACTACGAGCAGTACTTC.

The chain couples TRBV29-1 to TRBJ2-1, with D possibly matching TRBD2 (5 bases). This CDR3 is built from 12 residues. Trimming shortened V by 3 bases and J by 10 bases, and 13 bases separated the two germline ends. Per the germline V gene, CDR1 is SQVTM and CDR2 is ANQGSEA. CDR3 loop: CSVERALGEQFF. The DNA of the CDR3 is TGCAGCGTTGAGAGGGCTCTCGGAGAGCAGTTCTTC.

A few counts support this clonotype. The genes are TRBV7-9 and TRBJ2-3; D remains ambiguous. The V end was cut by 5 bases, the J end by 4 bases, with 13 bases between. This CDR3 is built from 14 residues. Germline assignment: CDR1 SEHNR and CDR2 FQNEAQ (reference sequence). The CDR3 nucleotides read TGTGCCAGCAGCCCGACCCGTACAGCAGATACGCAGTATTTT. It translates to CASSPTRTADTQYF.

This clonotype came up a few times. The rearrangement joins TRBV10-2 to TRBJ1-1; 9 positions agree with TRBD1. The germline gives CDR1 WSHSY, CDR2 SAAADI. The CDR3 is made up of 17 amino acids. V shed 2 bases, J shed 3 bases, and the junction held 10 bases outside the gene matches. The CDR3: CASSEPKGGTGYTEAFF. CDR3 nucleotide sequence: TGCGCCAGCAGTGAGCCAAAAGGGGGGACAGGGTACACTGAAGCTTTCTTT.

This clonotype has just a few counts. This chain links TRBV20-1 with TRBJ1-2; the match to TRBD1 covers 9 bases. Losses at the gene ends were 0 bases for V and 2 bases for J; bases not matched to a gene: 7. CDR3 length: 16 residues. Germline CDR1 DFQATT, CDR2 SNEGSKA (reference sequence). DNA for the CDR3: TGCAGTGCTAGAGACCGTTCCGGGACAGGGAACTATGGCTACACCTTC. Its protein is CSARDRSGTGNYGYTF.